This section outlines one T cell receptor (beta chain) sequence together with its context. Its antigen remains unknown. The sample is drawn from a study of CD8 T cells in ankylosing spondylitis. From germline, CDR1 is MNHNY and CDR2 SVGAGI (reference sequence). This CDR3 spans 14 amino acids. V lost 4 bases, J lost 3 bases, and 13 bases lay in between. TCRdb recomputed calls from the 5' RACE reads with MiXCR, one row per CDR3 protein. The repertoire holds 15,000 or so distinct CDR3 sequences, with approximately 8.4% as singletons. Study outcomes and limitations: Reports say disease-linked clones showed up significantly more in matched ankylosing spondylitis synovial fluid.

The chain recombines TRBV6-6 with TRBJ2-7; tentatively, D is TRBD1 (5 bases). Sequenced sample: blood. The receptor was derived from a male donor with ankylosing spondylitis or in good health (not recorded which). DNA of the CDR3: TGTGCCAGCAGTTCGGCTATAGGGGTCTACGAGCAGTACGTC. Translated, it gives CASSSAIGVYEQYV.